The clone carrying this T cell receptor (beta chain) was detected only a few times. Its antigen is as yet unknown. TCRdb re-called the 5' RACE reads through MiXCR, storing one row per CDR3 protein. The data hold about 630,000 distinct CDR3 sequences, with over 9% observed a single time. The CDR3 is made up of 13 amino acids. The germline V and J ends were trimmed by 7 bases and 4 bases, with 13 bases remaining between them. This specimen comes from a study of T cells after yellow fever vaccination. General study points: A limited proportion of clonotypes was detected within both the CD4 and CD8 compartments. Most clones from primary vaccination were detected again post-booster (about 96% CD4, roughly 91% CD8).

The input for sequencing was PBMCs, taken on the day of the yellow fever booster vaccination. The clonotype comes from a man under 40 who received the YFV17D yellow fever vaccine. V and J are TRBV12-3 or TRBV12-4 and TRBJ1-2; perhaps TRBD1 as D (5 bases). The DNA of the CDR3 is TGTGCCAGCACCCTCCAGGGCGGCTATGGCTACACCTTC. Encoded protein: CASTLQGGYGYTF.